Each of the 21 T cell receptor delta chains below was sequenced from the same sample in a study of gamma-delta chains in newborns, infants, children. TCRdb ran CATT on the reads. The repertoire consists of about 6,100 delta-chain clones, with approximately 1.9% occurring once and the leading ten covering approximately 12%. The sequenced material came from blood. The receptors were gathered from a child who was a newborn, infant or young child, either healthy, febrile or measles-vaccinated (not recorded which).

In its sample, this clone was seen a few times. This may be a read error, as it is one base from a much larger clone. This specimen includes other DNA sequences encoding the same CDR3. The chain is built from TRDV2 and TRDJ3, with TRDD3 matching 8 bases. Germline V gene lookup returns CDR1 GEAIGNYY and CDR2 EKD. This CDR3 region has 18 residues. CDR3 coding DNA: TGTGCCTGTGACACCGGGGGATATAGGTCCTGGGACACCCGGCAGATGTTTTTC. Protein product: CACDTGGYRSWDTRQMFF.

This clone counts as medium-sized. A much larger clonotype is one base distant, so this may be a read error. V is TRDV2 and J is TRDJ2; 10 positions agree with TRDD3. Looked up from germline, CDR1 is GEAIGNYY and CDR2 is EKD. CDR3 length equals 15 residues. Here the CDR3 DNA reads TGTGCCTGTGACGTACTGGGGGATTTGACAGCACACCTCTTCTTT. This encodes CACDVLGDLTAHLFF.

Turning to this clone: A much larger clone differs by one base, so this may be a read error. The same CDR3 arises from other DNA sequences in this sample as well. The V and J genes are TRDV2 and TRDJ2; 10 bases align to TRDD3. The germline V gene has CDR1 GEAIGNYY and CDR2 EKD. The V gene end was trimmed by 4 bases and the J gene end by 2 bases; junction bases not matched to a gene: 15. This CDR3 has 19 amino acids. CDR3 coding DNA: TGTGCCTGTGATCCGGTACTGGGGGATCCACTAGCCTTGACAGCACAACTCTTCTTT. Protein: CACDPVLGDPLALTAQLFF.

Ten or more counts support this clone. A far bigger clonotype differs at one base, so this is likely a read error. The sample has other DNA sequences that encode this CDR3 too. The V gene is TRDV2, the J gene TRDJ2; 10 bases agree with TRDD3. Germline CDR1 reads GEAIGNYY; CDR2 reads EKD. This CDR3 is 14 amino acids long. V lost 1 base and J lost 5; bases outside the gene matches: 0. CDR3 in amino acids: CACDTLGDTAQLFF. The CDR3 DNA sequence: TGTGCCTGTGACACACTGGGGGATACAGCACAACTCTTCTTT.

Details on this clone: Translating this DNA gives a protein that differs at residue 15 from the TCRdb one, which belongs to a much larger clone; a read error is likely, and the protein shown is this translation. The V and J genes are TRDV2 and TRDJ3, with 10 nucleotides matching TRDD3. Germline-derived CDR1 and CDR2 are GEAIGNYY and EKD. This CDR3 is 17 amino acids long. The CDR3 nucleotides read TGTGCCTGTGACACCGTGGGGGATACCTGGGACACCCGACAGACGTTTTTC. This encodes CACDTVGDTWDTRQTFF.

There are a few counts of this clone. TCRdb's protein for this DNA is that of a much larger clone and differs from the translation at residue 4, likely a read error; the protein shown is the DNA translation. The V call is TRDV2, the J call TRDJ2; TRDD3 is a possible D gene (5 bases). Germline V gene data show CDR1 as GEAIGNYY and CDR2 as EKD. Trimming removed 5 bases from V and 2 bases from J, with 17 bases in between. This CDR3 comprises 16 residues. The chain's CDR3 is CACGSVGEGLTAQLFF. CDR3 nucleotides: TGTGCCTGTGGCTCCGTTGGGGAAGGCTTGACAGCACAACTCTTCTTT.

This clone is judged medium-sized. The genes are TRDV2 and TRDJ3; 9 bases match TRDD3. The CDR3 runs to 21 residues. The germline V gene encodes CDR1 GEAIGNYY and CDR2 EKD. Unmatched junction bases numbered 11, after V lost 0 bases and J lost 0 bases. CDR3 residues: CACDTVVLGDHRSWDTRQMFF. DNA of the CDR3: TGTGCCTGTGACACCGTGGTACTGGGGGACCACCGCTCCTGGGACACCCGACAGATGTTTTTC.

This clone was seen only a few times. It differs at one base from a far larger clone, so likely a read error. Other DNA sequences within the sample encode an identical CDR3. The chain combines TRDV2 with TRDJ3; possibly TRDD3 for D (5 bases). V gave up 3 bases and J gave up 5 bases, with 13 bases separating them. CDR1 and CDR2 from the germline V gene are GEAIGNYY and EKD. The CDR3 runs to 16 residues. The CDR3 loop is CACDGVTGRDTRQMFF. CDR3 nucleotides: TGTGCCTGTGACGGGGTTACTGGACGGGACACCCGACAGATGTTTTTC.

This clone ranks as medium-sized (0.01 to 0.1%). It is unclear where the CDR3 begins or ends on the DNA, so no DNA is shown, and the CDR3 is as TCRdb lists it. The same CDR3 is also encoded by other DNA sequences in this sample. The chain joins TRAV29/DV5 to TRDJ1; no check of the table's D call, TRDD3, against the DNA was made. Germline values: CDR1 NSMFDY, CDR2 ISSIKDK. The CDR3 length is 21 residues, termini included. The CDR3 protein is CSVLLCSKRLGDKKYTDKLIF.

By frequency in the sample, this clone is medium-sized. The chain uses TRDV2 and TRDJ3, with 8 bases fitting TRDD3. Germline values: CDR1 GEAIGNYY, CDR2 EKD. The CDR3 covers 16 residues. V lost 3 bases and J lost 2; bases outside the gene matches: 2. The CDR3 DNA reads TGTGCCTGTGACTACTGGGGGGCCTGGGACACCCGACAGATGTTTTTC. Encoded protein: CACDYWGAWDTRQMFF.

This clone occurred a few times. Translating this DNA gives a protein that differs at residue 3 from the TCRdb one, which belongs to a much larger clone; a read error is likely, and the protein shown is this translation. The chain employs TRDV2 and TRDJ3, with 9 bases fitting TRDD3. CDR3 length: 19 amino acids. The V gene's germline CDR1 is GEAIGNYY and CDR2 EKD. CDR3 sequence: CARDTAGGYSSWDTRQMFF. In nucleotides, the CDR3 is TGTGCCCGTGACACCGCCGGGGGATACTCCTCCTGGGACACCCGACAGATGTTTTTC.

Comment on this clone: TCRdb shows a much larger clone's protein in place of this DNA's translation, and the two differ at residue 11, likely through a read error; the protein shown is translated from the DNA. The V and J genes are TRDV2 and TRDJ3; 8 bases match TRDD3. V gave up 1 base and J gave up 2 bases; unmatched junction bases: 9. The CDR3 covers 19 residues. The germline V gene encodes CDR1 GEAIGNYY and CDR2 EKD. DNA of the CDR3: TGTGCCTGTGACACGTCGTTTGGGGGATCCCCCTGGGACACCCGACAGATGTTTTTC. This sequence encodes CACDTSFGGSPWDTRQMFF.

By frequency in the sample, this clone is medium-sized. A read error is likely here: a far larger clone is one base away. Other DNA sequences within the sample encode an identical CDR3. The J gene is TRDJ2, the V gene TRDV2; 7 bases fit TRDD3. Germline CDR1 GEAIGNYY, CDR2 EKD. The CDR3 runs to 13 residues. The CDR3 is CACDTWGTAQLFF. CDR3 nucleotide sequence: TGTGCCTGTGACACCTGGGGGACAGCGCAACTCTTCTTT.

This clone occurred once. A single base separates this from a much larger clone, so it may be a read error. Other nucleotide sequences from this sample produce the same CDR3. The gene calls are TRDV2 and TRDJ3; 10 bases agree with TRDD3. Germline CDR1 GEAIGNYY, CDR2 EKD. The CDR3 contains 22 residues. With V trimmed by 0 bases and J by 0 bases, 13 bases remained unmatched. CDR3 amino acids: CACDTPEGDWGIRSWDTRQMFF. The CDR3 coding sequence is TGTGCCTGTGACACCCCAGAGGGAGACTGGGGGATCCGCTCCTGGGACACCCGACAGATGTTTTTC.

This clone has a handful of counts. TCRdb's entry gives the protein of a much larger clone, which mismatches this DNA's translation at residue 16, likely from a read error; the protein reported here is translated from the DNA. The chain has TRDV2 and TRDJ3; 9 nucleotides agree with TRDD3. CDR3 length: 18 amino acids. From germline, CDR1 is GEAIGNYY and CDR2 EKD. Here the CDR3 DNA reads TGTGCCTGTGACACCGCGGGGATACGTACCTGGGACACCCGACAGACGTTTTTC. Amino acid sequence: CACDTAGIRTWDTRQTFF.

Worth noting for this clone: The mismatch at residue 15 between this DNA's translation and the TCRdb protein of a much larger clone likely reflects a read error; the protein shown is translated from the DNA. V is TRDV2 and J is TRDJ3, with 9 bases lining up with TRDD3. The CDR3 spans 18 residues. CDR1 is GEAIGNYY and CDR2 is EKD in the germline V gene. CDR3 nucleotide sequence: TGTGCCTGTGACACCGGGGGATACCTCTCCTGGGACACCCGACATATGTTTTTC. This translates into CACDTGGYLSWDTRHMFF.

This sequence joins TRDV2 and TRDJ2, with 13 bases that match TRDD3. With V trimmed by 3 bases and J by 0 bases, 3 bases remained unmatched. Germline CDR1 reads GEAIGNYY; CDR2 reads EKD. The CDR3 consists of 17 residues. CDR3 bases: TGTGCCTGTGACGTACTGGGGGATACGACTTTGACAGCACAACTCTTCTTT. Amino acids: CACDVLGDTTLTAQLFF.

This clone has only a few counts. TCRdb's protein does not match the DNA translation at residue 4; the protein provided is translated from the DNA. This chain connects TRDV2 to TRDJ2; TRDD3 matches at 11 bases. Germline CDR1 is GEAIGNYY and CDR2 is EKD. The CDR3 spans 18 residues. The DNA of the CDR3 is TGTGCCTGTGGCACCGTACTGGGGGATAGCCTTCTGACAGCACAACTCTTCTTT. This sequence encodes CACGTVLGDSLLTAQLFF.

This clone has more than one count but fewer than ten. This DNA's translation and the protein TCRdb lists, from a much larger clone, do not match at residue 4, likely due to a read error; the protein shown is translated from the DNA. This chain connects TRDV2 to TRDJ2; TRDD3 aligns across 9 bases. In germline, CDR1 is GEAIGNYY, CDR2 EKD. V was pared by 4 bases and J by 0 bases, with 5 bases of the junction left unmatched. CDR3 length: 16 residues. The CDR3: CACEILGEALTAQLFF. CDR3 coding DNA: TGTGCCTGTGAAATACTGGGGGAAGCTTTGACAGCACAACTCTTCTTT.

This clone was seen a few times. TCRdb records a much larger clone's protein for this DNA, with a difference at residue 5 that likely arises from a read error; the protein given is the translation of the DNA. The sample carries other DNA sequences with the same CDR3. The V gene is TRDV2, the J gene TRDJ3, with 9 bases lining up with TRDD3. CDR1 and CDR2 (germline): GEAIGNYY, EKD. With V trimmed by 3 bases and J by 0 bases, 8 bases remained unmatched. This CDR3 comprises 19 residues. The CDR3 is CACDAGGYRSSWDTRQMFF. CDR3 DNA sequence: TGTGCCTGTGACGCGGGGGGATACAGGAGCTCCTGGGACACCCGACAGATGTTTTTC.

As regards this clone: TCRdb has a much larger clone's protein, which differs at residue 3 from the translation of this DNA, likely because of a read error; what is shown is the protein translated from the DNA. The chain recombines TRDV2 with TRDJ3; D is unclear. The germline gives CDR1 GEAIGNYY, CDR2 EKD. The CDR3 covers 17 residues. CDR3 DNA: TGTGCCCGTGACGGGGCCTCCAGCTCCTGGGACACCCGACAGATGTTTTTC. Translation: CARDGASSSWDTRQMFF.